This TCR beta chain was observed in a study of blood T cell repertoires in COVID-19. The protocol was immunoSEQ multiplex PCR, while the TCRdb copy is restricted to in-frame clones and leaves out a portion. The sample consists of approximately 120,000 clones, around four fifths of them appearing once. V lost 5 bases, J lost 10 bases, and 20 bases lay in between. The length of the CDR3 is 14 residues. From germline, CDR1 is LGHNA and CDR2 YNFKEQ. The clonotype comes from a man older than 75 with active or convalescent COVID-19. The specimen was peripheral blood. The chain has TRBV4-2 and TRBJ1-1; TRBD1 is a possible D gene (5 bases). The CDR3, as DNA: TGTGCCAGCAGCGGAAACATGGTGGGGCCCGGAGCTTTCTTT. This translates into CASSGNMVGPGAFF.